This entry lists 28 T cell receptor beta chains sequenced from one sample in a study of blood T cell repertoires in COVID-19. Profiling relied on immunoSEQ multiplex PCR, and the TCRdb table lists in-frame clones only, not all of them. In the table there are almost 500,000 clones, approximately 90% of which are singletons. The sequencing sample was made of PBMCs or T cells enriched from blood (not recorded which). The receptors here all came from a woman aged 60-75 years who had recovered from COVID-19.

The CDR3 region has the DNA TGTGCCAGCAGTCACCCGACAGGGACAGGGGCCAACGTCCTGACTTTC. It yields the protein CASSHPTGTGANVLTF. The chain is built from TRBV2 and TRBJ2-6; 7 bases agree with TRBD1. Germline lookup yields CDR1 SNHLY and CDR2 FYNNEI. The V and J ends lost 5 bases and 4 bases, in that order; junction bases with no gene match: 8. There are 16 residues in the CDR3.

This chain's CDR3 is CASSFWDRKNTGELFF. The CDR3 bases are TGTGCCAGCAGCTTCTGGGACAGGAAAAACACCGGGGAGCTGTTTTTT. J is TRBJ2-2 and V is TRBV11-3, with TRBD1 matching 8 bases. The CDR3 length is 16 residues. In germline, CDR1 is SGHNT, CDR2 YENEEA. V lost 3 bases to trimming and J lost 2 bases; unmatched junction nucleotides: 5.

The gene calls are TRBV4-2 and TRBJ1-5; 9 nucleotides align to TRBD1. The germline V gene has CDR1 LGHNA and CDR2 YNFKEQ. Trimming cost V 0 bases and J 6 bases; bases outside gene matches: 0. The CDR3 contains 14 residues. This chain's CDR3 is CASSQEQGAQPQHF. The CDR3, as DNA: TGTGCCAGCAGCCAAGAACAGGGGGCTCAGCCCCAGCATTTT.

V gene TRBV2 combines with J gene TRBJ2-7; D remains ambiguous. Per germline, CDR1 SNHLY and CDR2 FYNNEI. The CDR3 contains 14 residues. Trimming removed 8 bases at V and 0 bases at J, with 14 bases between. The CDR3 loop is CASALQRISYEQYF. The CDR3 region has the DNA TGTGCCAGCGCTCTACAGAGAATCTCCTACGAGCAGTACTTC.

The chain carries TRBV4-1 and TRBJ1-5, with TRBD1 as a possible D gene (6 bases). Per germline, CDR1 MGHRA and CDR2 YSYEKL. V lost 0 bases to trimming and J lost 5 bases, with 20 bases between them. The CDR3 has 18 residues. CDR3 in DNA: TGCGCCAGCAGCCAAGATCAGAAAGGGGGGGGACACTATCAGCCCCAGCATTTT. This sequence encodes CASSQDQKGGGHYQPQHF.

The J gene is TRBJ2-5, the V gene TRBV10-1; D is ambiguous. The V end was cut by 2 bases, the J end by 4 bases, with 8 bases between. There are 13 residues in the CDR3. Germline CDR1 and CDR2: WNHNN and SYGVQD (reference sequence). This CDR3 reads CASSEDPGETQYF. For the CDR3, the DNA is TGCGCCAGCAGTGAGGATCCAGGAGAGACCCAGTACTTC.

This clone was seen only once. The chain carries TRBV5-1 and TRBJ2-3; 8 nucleotides agree with TRBD1. Unmatched junction bases numbered 9, after V lost 3 bases and J lost 3 bases. CDR1 and CDR2 (germline): SGHRS, YFSETQ. The length of the CDR3 is 16 residues. The CDR3 loop is CASSSMTGVATDTQYF. The CDR3 coding sequence is TGCGCCAGCAGCTCAATGACAGGGGTAGCGACAGATACGCAGTATTTT.

V is TRBV3-1 (or the pseudogene TRBV3-2) and J is TRBJ1-3; 10 bases are shared with TRBD1. J gave up 5 bases and V 3 bases, and 4 bases lay outside the gene matches. There are 15 residues in the CDR3. CDR1 LGHDT and CDR2 YNNKEL come from the germline V gene (reference sequence). CDR3 region: CASSHGDRGRNTIYF. CDR3 coding DNA: TGTGCCAGCAGCCATGGGGACAGGGGTAGAAACACCATATATTTT.

The CDR3 reads CAWRGQPYTGSGSANYGYTF. CDR3 bases: TGTGCCTGGAGGGGCCAACCCTATACCGGATCAGGGTCCGCTAACTATGGCTACACCTTC. V gene TRBV30 combines with J gene TRBJ1-2; D possibly corresponds to TRBD1 (5 bases). This CDR3 contains 20 residues. Germline assignment: CDR1 GTSNPN and CDR2 SVGIG (reference sequence). V lost 3 bases and J lost 0, with 29 bases in between.

A single count supports this clone. The chain combines TRBV6-1 with TRBJ1-6; possible D gene TRBD1, 6 bases. Looked up from germline, CDR1 is MNHNS and CDR2 is SASEGT. V lost 2 bases to trimming and J lost 10 bases, with 12 bases between them. The CDR3 loop spans 14 amino acids. The CDR3 loop reads CASSEPGHRSPLHF. CDR3 DNA: TGTGCCAGCAGTGAACCGGGACACAGATCACCCCTCCACTTT.

This clone has just one count. The chain recombines TRBV7-6 with TRBJ2-7; maybe TRBD1 (6 bases). The CDR3 length is 14 residues. Trimming took off 1 base at V and 3 bases at J, with 10 bases between the two ends. Per germline, CDR1 SGHVS and CDR2 FNYEAQ. For the CDR3, the DNA is TGTGCCAGCAGCTTAGAGGACAGACTCTACGAGCAGTACTTC. It encodes CASSLEDRLYEQYF.

This chain links TRBV5-4 with TRBJ2-5; 11 bases map to TRBD1. Germline lookup yields CDR1 SGHNT and CDR2 YYREEE (reference sequence). Trimming removed 0 bases from V and 7 bases from J; junction bases left unmatched: 11. The CDR3 has 17 amino acids. CDR3 amino acids: CASSLAPGQGGEGTQYF. In DNA, the CDR3 is TGTGCCAGCAGCTTGGCCCCGGGACAGGGGGGTGAAGGGACCCAGTACTTC.

This clone was counted once. The V gene is TRBV30, the J gene TRBJ2-2; 8 nucleotides line up with TRBD2. Germline trimming cut 0 bases from V and 2 bases from J; bases unmatched to any gene: 8. There are 17 residues in the CDR3. The V gene's germline CDR1 is GTSNPN and CDR2 SVGIG (reference sequence). The CDR3 nucleotides are TGTGCCTGGAGTGTCGGAAGCGGGGGATTAAACACCGGGGAGCTGTTTTTT. It specifies CAWSVGSGGLNTGELFF.

The chain couples TRBV30 to TRBJ1-1; D is perhaps TRBD1 (5 bases). Germline V gives CDR1 GTSNPN, CDR2 SVGIG (reference sequence). CDR3 size: 11 residues. CDR3 in amino acids: CAQGLNTEAFF. CDR3 coding DNA: TGTGCTCAGGGTCTGAACACTGAAGCTTTCTTT.

The rearrangement joins TRBV5-4 to TRBJ2-7, with 14 bases that match TRBD2. V was pared by 0 bases and J by 3 bases, with 5 bases of the junction left unmatched. Germline CDR1 is SGHNT and CDR2 is YYREEE (reference sequence). The CDR3 loop spans 17 amino acids. CDR3 amino acids: CASSLATSGGVLYEQYF. For the CDR3, the DNA is TGTGCCAGCAGCTTGGCGACTAGCGGGGGGGTCCTCTACGAGCAGTACTTC.

This chain uses TRBV9 with TRBJ1-2; the D is unclear. The CDR3 totals 13 residues. The germline CDR1 and CDR2 sequences are SGDLS and YYNGEE. Trimming shortened V by 0 bases and J by 7 bases, and 10 bases separated the two germline ends. This chain's CDR3 is CASSVGKGSGYTF. The CDR3 DNA sequence: TGTGCCAGCAGCGTAGGTAAAGGGAGTGGCTACACCTTC.

This clone was observed a single time. The J gene is TRBJ2-7, the V gene TRBV7-8; D call uncertain. CDR1 and CDR2 (germline): SGHVS, FQNEAQ. The V end was cut by 5 bases, the J end by 0 bases, with 17 bases between. This CDR3 is 16 amino acids long. CDR3 residues: CASSPGDGPSSYEQYF. The CDR3 DNA follows: TGTGCCAGCAGCCCCGGAGATGGCCCCAGCTCCTACGAGCAGTACTTC.

The J gene is TRBJ2-3, the V gene TRBV2; D not certain. This CDR3 spans 16 amino acids. Per the germline V gene, CDR1 is SNHLY and CDR2 is FYNNEI. With 7 bases removed from V and 1 base from J, the gap between germline ends came to 18 bases. The CDR3 protein is CASTLGSFRGTDTQYF. Here the CDR3 DNA reads TGTGCCAGCACCCTCGGGTCCTTTCGGGGCACAGATACGCAGTATTTT. The whole variable domain, remainder taken from reference TRBV2 and TRBJ2-3, is EPEVTQTPSHQVTQMGQEVILRCVPISNHLYFYWYRQILGQKVEFLVSFYNNEISEKSEIFDDQFSVERPDGSNFTLKIRSTKLEDSAMYFCASTLGSFRGTDTQYFGPGTRLTVL.

The J gene is TRBJ2-2, the V gene TRBV18, with TRBD1 as a possible D gene (7 bases). The CDR3 totals 16 residues. Per the germline V gene, CDR1 is KGHSH and CDR2 is LQKENI. Between the trimmed V and J ends, which lost 6 bases and 1 base, there was a span of 15 bases. The CDR3 protein is CASSPRQGLNTGELFF. The CDR3 DNA follows: TGTGCCAGCTCCCCCCGACAGGGACTGAACACCGGGGAGCTGTTTTTT. Together with reference TRBV18 and TRBJ2-2, the CDR3 gives the full variable domain: NAGVMQNPRHLVRRRGQEARLRCSPMKGHSHVYWYRQLPEEGLKFMVYLQKENIIDESGMPKERFSAEFPKEGPSILRIQQVVRGDSAAYFCASSPRQGLNTGELFFGEGSRLTVL.

The chain links TRBV19 to TRBJ2-2; 10 bases align to TRBD1. The V gene end was trimmed by 8 bases and the J gene end by 5 bases; junction bases not matched to a gene: 8. Germline V gene data show CDR1 as LNHDA and CDR2 as SQIVND (reference sequence). The length of the CDR3 is 15 residues. The CDR3 sequence is CASQLRDRGTGELFF. CDR3 coding DNA: TGTGCCAGTCAATTAAGGGACAGGGGAACCGGGGAGCTGTTTTTT. The whole variable domain, filled in from reference TRBV19 and TRBJ2-2, reads DGGITQSPKYLFRKEGQNVTLSCEQNLNHDAMYWYRQDPGQGLRLIYYSQIVNDFQKGDIAEGYSVSREKKESFPLTVTSAQKNPTAFYLCASQLRDRGTGELFFGEGSRLTVL.

Concerning this clone: A junction boundary mismatches the germline segment, possibly from a read error. V is TRBV20-1 and J is TRBJ1-1; 10 nucleotides agree with TRBD1. CDR3 length equals 11 residues. The germline CDR1 and CDR2 sequences are DFQATT and SNEGSKA (reference sequence). The CDR3 DNA reads as TGCAGTGCTCCCGACAGGGGGCCGCCCGCCTTT. It encodes CSAPDRGPPAF.

The chain couples TRBV19 to TRBJ1-2; D remains ambiguous. Trimming left V 3 bases short and J 2 bases short, with 7 bases between. Germline assignment: CDR1 LNHDA and CDR2 SQIVND (reference sequence). CDR3 length equals 13 residues. The CDR3 is CASSMYLNYGYTF. CDR3 nucleotides: TGTGCCAGTAGTATGTACCTAAACTATGGCTACACCTTC.

The gene calls are TRBV10-1 and TRBJ1-6; 7 bases map to TRBD1. The CDR3 is 14 residues long. V dropped 8 bases and J dropped 9; count of bases not matched to a gene: 10. CDR1 is WNHNN and CDR2 is SYGVQD in the germline V gene (reference sequence). The CDR3 coding sequence is TGCGCCAGCCGATCCCAGGGGGATGGTTCACCCCTCCACTTT. Its translation: CASRSQGDGSPLHF.

V and J are TRBV6-5 and TRBJ1-5, with D hard to call. The germline V gene has CDR1 MNHEY and CDR2 SVGAGI. The CDR3 has 12 amino acids. V was pared by 2 bases and J by 14 bases, with 13 bases between. CDR3 bases: TGTGCCAGCAGTTACCCGGATGGTAGCGAGCATTTT. Translating gives CASSYPDGSEHF.

This clone was seen a few times. The genes are TRBV13 and TRBJ1-3; tentatively, D is TRBD1 (6 bases). Deletions cut 8 bases from V and 5 bases from J, with 10 bases between. The CDR3 extends over 12 amino acids. Per the germline V gene, CDR1 is PRHDT and CDR2 is FYEKMQ (reference sequence). The DNA for the CDR3 is TGTGCCAGCCGAAGGGGGAGAAACACCATATATTTT. Protein sequence: CASRRGRNTIYF.

The chain carries TRBV10-3 and TRBJ2-7, with a weak D call TRBD1 (6 bases). The germline V gene has CDR1 ENHRY and CDR2 SYGVKD. Trimming cost V 7 bases and J 2 bases, with 9 bases left between them. The CDR3 consists of 12 residues. The CDR3 loop reads CAIKGGTYEQYF. CDR3 DNA: TGTGCCATCAAAGGGGGTACCTACGAGCAGTACTTC.

In the case of this clone: Other nucleotide sequences in the sample specify the same CDR3. This chain links TRBV6-1 with TRBJ2-7; D gene ambiguous. The V end lost 1 base, the J end lost 2 bases, and 6 bases lay between the germline ends. This CDR3 contains 13 residues. CDR1 is MNHNS and CDR2 is SASEGT in the germline V gene. CDR3 protein: CASSEVPTYEQYV. CDR3 DNA sequence: TGTGCCAGCAGTGAAGTCCCCACCTACGAGCAGTACGTC.

The sample holds one count of this clone. For the CDR3, the DNA is TGTGCCAGCAGTAGTCAGGGGAATTCACCCCTCCACTTT. The encoded protein is CASSSQGNSPLHF. The J gene is TRBJ1-6, the V gene TRBV6-6; weak D call: TRBD1 (6 bases). The CDR3 spans 13 residues. Germline CDR1 is MNHNY and CDR2 is SVGAGI (reference sequence). Trimming pared 5 bases from V and 7 bases from J, leaving 9 bases between.